One and the same sample provided the 22 T cell receptor beta chains below, sequenced in a study of regulatory and conventional T cells in RAG deficiency. Measured with immunoSEQ multiplex PCR; TCRdb has only the in-frame clones, and not every one. The data contain about 9,000 clones, 80% of them singletons. This sample also appeared in a second study, on regulatory T cells. According to that study: The primer mix had 52 TRBV and 13 TRBJ primers.

The sample was CD8+ T cells sorted from blood. The source of these receptors is a human donor in good health.

V is TRBV4-2 and J is TRBJ1-2, with no clear D. V was cut by 5 bases and J by 4 bases, with 14 bases left in between. The CDR3 length is 14 residues. Germline CDR1 and CDR2: LGHNA and YNFKEQ. CDR3: CASSLGEAFYGYTF. For the CDR3, the DNA is TGTGCCAGCAGCTTAGGAGAGGCTTTCTATGGCTACACCTTC.

V gene TRBV4-1 combines with J gene TRBJ2-7; no clear D gene. The germline V and J ends were trimmed by 2 bases and 4 bases, with 12 bases remaining between them. Germline V gene lookup returns CDR1 MGHRA and CDR2 YSYEKL. The CDR3 contains 14 residues. Written as DNA, the CDR3 is TGCGCCAGCAGCCAACAACAGTCCCAATACGAGCAGTACTTC. Translated, it gives CASSQQQSQYEQYF.

The J gene is TRBJ2-3, the V gene TRBV7-6; TRBD1 is a possible D gene (5 bases). Trimming pared 5 bases from V and 6 bases from J, leaving 15 bases between. In germline, CDR1 is SGHVS, CDR2 FNYEAQ. This CDR3 region has 14 residues. The CDR3 bases are TGTGCCAGCAGCACCTCAGGGTCAGCTGATACGCAGTATTTT. This encodes CASSTSGSADTQYF.

The chain is built from TRBV28 and TRBJ2-3; 9 bases line up with TRBD2. Trimming took 3 bases from V and 13 from J; bases not matched to a gene: 2. The CDR3 is 11 amino acids. The V gene's germline CDR1 is MDHEN and CDR2 SYDVKM. The CDR3 DNA reads as TGTGCCAGCAGTTTGGGCGGGGGGGAGTATTTT. Protein product: CASSLGGGEYF.

J is TRBJ2-1 and V is TRBV5-6, with 8 bases that match TRBD2. The CDR3 is 11 residues long. Per the germline V gene, CDR1 is SGHDT and CDR2 is YYEEEE. J lost 12 bases, V lost 6 bases, and 5 bases had no gene match. CDR3 in amino acids: CASTGGGGQFF. CDR3 sequence (DNA): TGTGCCAGCACCGGGGGGGGTGGGCAGTTCTTC.

The chain links TRBV14 to TRBJ2-5; perhaps TRBD1 as D (6 bases). The germline CDR1 and CDR2 sequences are SGHDN and FVKESK. CDR3 length equals 15 residues. The V gene lost 5 bases and the J gene lost 0 bases, with 13 bases spanning the gap. CDR3 region: CASSGGGQYQETQYF. The CDR3 nucleotides are TGTGCCAGCAGCGGAGGTGGACAGTACCAAGAGACCCAGTACTTC.

J is TRBJ1-1 and V is TRBV5-6; D unresolved. Germline V gives CDR1 SGHDT, CDR2 YYEEEE. V lost 2 bases and J lost 3, with 8 bases in between. This CDR3 contains 13 residues. The CDR3 nucleotides are TGTGCCAGCAGCTTCGGCGAGGACACTGAAGCTTTCTTT. Translating it yields CASSFGEDTEAFF.

This chain uses TRBV10-3 with TRBJ1-6, with unresolved D. This CDR3 region has 16 residues. Germline V gene data show CDR1 as ENHRY and CDR2 as SYGVKD. V lost 0 bases and J 0 bases, leaving 6 bases between the germline ends. The CDR3 region is CAISESTSSYNSPLHF. CDR3 nucleotides: TGTGCCATCAGTGAGTCTACGAGCTCCTATAATTCACCCCTCCACTTT.

This chain joins TRBV28 and TRBJ2-7, with D unresolved. The CDR3 spans 14 residues. The V end lost 4 bases, the J end lost 2 bases, and 12 bases lay between the germline ends. Germline V CDR1 and CDR2: MDHEN, SYDVKM. The CDR3, as DNA: TGTGCCAGCAGTTCAATTCGGACGGCCTACGAGCAGTACTTC. Translation: CASSSIRTAYEQYF.

The V call is TRBV5-1, the J call TRBJ2-1; 8 positions match TRBD2. CDR1 SGHRS and CDR2 YFSETQ come from the germline V gene. The CDR3 contains 16 residues. V trimming: 6 bases; J trimming: 4 bases; junction bases outside the gene matches: 12. This CDR3 reads CASTLEAGAQYNEQFF. DNA of the CDR3: TGCGCCAGCACCCTCGAAGCGGGAGCACAGTACAATGAGCAGTTCTTC.

The chain has TRBV4-1 and TRBJ2-7; 7 nucleotides align to TRBD2. Germline-derived CDR1 and CDR2 are MGHRA and YSYEKL. CDR3 size: 14 residues. V lost 3 bases to trimming and J lost 5 bases; unmatched junction nucleotides: 7. Written as DNA, the CDR3 is TGCGCCAGCAGCCATCTGGGGGGGGTACACGAGCAGTACTTC. Protein product: CASSHLGGVHEQYF.

The genes are TRBV27 and TRBJ1-3; no definite D call. The CDR3 has 13 amino acids. Trimming left V 2 bases short and J 5 bases short, with 7 bases between. Germline loops: CDR1 MNHEY, CDR2 SMNVEV (reference sequence). CDR3 DNA: TGTGCCAGCAGTTTAGGGGAAAGAAACACCATATATTTT. It is translated as CASSLGERNTIYF.

Worth noting for this clone: With only one base between it and a far larger clone, this is likely a read error. Different DNA sequences within this sample yield the same CDR3. This chain uses TRBV5-1 with TRBJ2-7; D is perhaps TRBD2 (7 bases). Deletions cut 4 bases from V and 1 base from J, with 18 bases between. Germline V CDR1 and CDR2: SGHRS, YFSETQ. This CDR3 comprises 16 residues. This CDR3 is CASSGRGTSFSYEQYF. In nucleotides, the CDR3 is TGCGCCAGCAGCGGGAGGGGGACCAGCTTTTCCTACGAGCAGTACTTC.

This clone was counted a single time. The rearrangement uses TRBV9 and TRBJ2-5; 13 bases fit TRBD2. The CDR3 has 16 residues. J lost 7 bases, V lost 3 bases, and 9 bases had no gene match. CDR1 is SGDLS, CDR2 YYNGEE, per germline. For the CDR3, the DNA is TGTGCCAGCAGCGGCGGGACTAGCGGGATAGGGGGGACCCAGTACTTC. Translated: CASSGGTSGIGGTQYF.

For the CDR3, the DNA is TGTGCCAGTAGTAATACAGCCTCCTACAATGAGCAGTTCTTC. Encoded protein: CASSNTASYNEQFF. V usage is TRBV19 and J usage is TRBJ2-1; D is uncertain. V was clipped by 4 bases and J by 0 bases, with 7 bases between them. The CDR3 is 14 amino acids. Germline CDR1 and CDR2: LNHDA and SQIVND (reference sequence).

The CDR3 DNA follows: TGTGCCAGCAGTCCAGGACAGGTGGCCTACGAGCAGTACTTC. This gives the protein CASSPGQVAYEQYF. The chain employs TRBV27 and TRBJ2-7, with 7 bases matching TRBD1. Per the germline V gene, CDR1 is MNHEY and CDR2 is SMNVEV (reference sequence). The CDR3 runs to 14 residues. V dropped 5 bases and J dropped 2; count of bases not matched to a gene: 6.

This chain uses TRBV7-9 with TRBJ2-1; D might be TRBD2 (6 bases). The CDR3 covers 13 residues. The V end lost 2 bases, the J end lost 10 bases, and 12 bases lay between the germline ends. The germline gives CDR1 SEHNR, CDR2 FQNEAQ (reference sequence). The CDR3 DNA is TGTGCCAGCAGCTTACCGGCGGGAAGGGAGCAGTTCTTC. This sequence encodes CASSLPAGREQFF.

J is TRBJ1-4 and V is TRBV27; possibly TRBD1 for D (5 bases). V was trimmed by 4 bases and J by 8 bases, leaving 14 bases between them. Germline lookup yields CDR1 MNHEY and CDR2 SMNVEV (reference sequence). This CDR3 region has 14 residues. The DNA of the CDR3 is TGTGCCAGCAGTTCGAGGGGATGGGAGGAAAAACTGTTTTTT. Its translation: CASSSRGWEEKLFF. The full variable domain, with the rest looked up from reference TRBV27 and TRBJ1-4, is EAQVTQNPRYLITVTGKKLTVTCSQNMNHEYMSWYRQDPGLGLRQIYYSMNVEVTDKGDVPEGYKVSRKEKRNFPLILESPSPNQTSLYFCASSSRGWEEKLFFGSGTQLSVL.

The chain is built from TRBV5-1 and TRBJ1-1, with D hard to call. Trimming pared 4 bases from V and 1 base from J, leaving 11 bases between. Per germline, CDR1 SGHRS and CDR2 YFSETQ. The CDR3 consists of 14 residues. The DNA of the CDR3 is TGCGCCAGCAGCGGACCTGACCCGAACACTGAAGCTTTCTTT. This codes for CASSGPDPNTEAFF.

Turning to this clone: This likely came from a read error, as a far larger clone is one base away. Different DNA sequences within this sample yield the same CDR3. The DNA of the CDR3 is TGTGCCAGCAGCATACCCGGGTTAGCCAAAAACATTCAGTACTTC. Translation gives CASSIPGLAKNIQYF. The V call is TRBV5-4, the J call TRBJ2-4; D gene ambiguous. Germline V gene sequence: CDR1 SGHNT, CDR2 YYREEE (reference sequence). The CDR3 has 15 amino acids. The V end was cut by 4 bases, the J end by 0 bases, with 11 bases between.

This clone was counted a few times. The V and J genes are TRBV5-5 and TRBJ2-1; the match to TRBD2 covers 10 bases. The germline CDR1 and CDR2 sequences are SGHKS and YYEKEE (reference sequence). The CDR3 has 17 amino acids. Unmatched junction bases numbered 8, after V lost 4 bases and J lost 1 base. In nucleotides, the CDR3 is TGTGCCAGCAGCCAGGGACTAGCGTTAACGTCCTACAATGAGCAGTTCTTC. Its translation is CASSQGLALTSYNEQFF.

This clone was observed once. The CDR3 protein is CASSVPGTANEQFF. DNA for the CDR3: TGTGCCAGCAGCGTCCCCGGGACTGCTAATGAGCAGTTCTTC. The chain recombines TRBV11-2 with TRBJ2-1; D possibly corresponds to TRBD2 (6 bases). This CDR3 comprises 14 residues. The germline CDR1 and CDR2 sequences are SGHAT and FQNNGV. V shed 5 bases and J shed 7 bases, with 15 bases lying between them.